This T cell receptor (beta chain) is drawn from a study of cytomegalovirus exposure and HLA in healthy donors. Study observations and caveats: By HLA locus, TCR association rates varied in a later analysis, with DRB1 showing the most and HLA-C the fewest.

Trimming removed 5 bases from V and 3 bases from J, with 12 bases in between. CDR1 is SQVTM and CDR2 is ANQGSEA in the germline V gene. The CDR3 contains 13 residues. This clone was recorded only once. Its antigen is currently unknown. All the people who gave samples were healthy bone marrow donors. In the PCR, 60 Vbeta and 13 Jbeta primers were used. The table came from immunoSEQ multiplex PCR; TCRdb's copy has only in-frame clones and leaves some out. The sample gives about 37,000 clones, around 81% of which show up once; roughly 9.3% is in the top ten. The receptor was derived from a woman aged 40 to 55 in good health and CMV-seronegative. This chain connects TRBV29-1 to TRBJ2-3; D possibly corresponds to TRBD2 (6 bases). Source material: PBMCs. The DNA of the CDR3 is TGCAGCGTTCCGCGGGGACCGACAGATACGCAGTATTTT. It translates to CSVPRGPTDTQYF.